One sample yielded the 19 T cell receptor beta chains listed below, sequenced in a study of CD8+ T cells in alopecia areata. It was cDNA, reverse transcribed from extracted RNA, that served as the sequencing template. The protocol was immunoSEQ multiplex PCR, while the TCRdb copy is restricted to in-frame clones and leaves out a portion. The top ten hold 0.45% to 0.55% of the sample, which has 200,000 or so clones, around two fifths seen once. Documented treatment: oral pan-JAK inhibitor, 5-10 mg twice daily. The source material was CD4+ T cells sorted from blood, sampled at approximately week 30, from a patient treated with tofacitinib. The origin of the receptors is a human donor with alopecia areata.

In this sample, this clone turned up a few times. J is TRBJ1-1 and V is TRBV29-1; D unclear. In germline, CDR1 is SQVTM, CDR2 ANQGSEA. V was trimmed by 6 bases and J by 1 base, leaving 12 bases between them. The CDR3 runs 13 residues. This CDR3 is CSVTFQWNTEAFF. CDR3 nucleotide sequence: TGCAGCGTGACATTCCAATGGAACACTGAAGCTTTCTTT.

This chain joins TRBV19 and TRBJ1-5; D gene ambiguous. The CDR3 is made up of 15 amino acids. Per germline, CDR1 LNHDA and CDR2 SQIVND (reference sequence). V was pared by 8 bases and J by 4 bases, with 18 bases between. The CDR3 DNA is TGTGCCAGTGGGCCCCGGAGAGCGACTAATCAGCCCCAGCATTTT. Amino acid sequence: CASGPRRATNQPQHF.

Only a few counts were recorded for this clone. The chain combines TRBV5-1 with TRBJ1-1, with a tentative D call TRBD1 (6 bases). V was trimmed by 3 bases and J by 1 base, leaving 10 bases between them. Per the germline V gene, CDR1 is SGHRS and CDR2 is YFSETQ. The CDR3 spans 14 residues. For the CDR3, the DNA is TGCGCCAGCAGCTCCGGGACACCGAACACTGAAGCTTTCTTT. Protein sequence: CASSSGTPNTEAFF.

This clone has ten or more counts. V usage is TRBV18 and J usage is TRBJ1-3; D unresolved. Germline-derived CDR1 and CDR2 are KGHSH and LQKENI. There are 15 residues in the CDR3. Trimming cost V 3 bases and J 0 bases, with 9 bases left between them. CDR3 nucleotide sequence: TGTGCCAGCTCACCGGGCGAAGCCTCTGGAAACACCATATATTTT. It specifies CASSPGEASGNTIYF.

This clone has only a few counts. This chain joins TRBV19 and TRBJ1-4, with D maybe TRBD1 (5 bases). Trimming removed 5 bases from V and 2 bases from J, with 6 bases in between. The CDR3 covers 13 residues. Germline V lookup: CDR1 LNHDA, CDR2 SQIVND (reference sequence). The CDR3 protein is CASSWGTNEKLFF. The DNA of the CDR3 is TGTGCCAGTAGTTGGGGGACTAATGAAAAACTGTTTTTT.

This clone was detected only a few times. The rearrangement joins TRBV7-9 to TRBJ1-5; no clear D gene. V was pared by 5 bases and J by 7 bases, with 12 bases between. In germline, CDR1 is SEHNR, CDR2 FQNEAQ (reference sequence). The CDR3 extends over 13 amino acids. CDR3 sequence: CASSRQSEQPQHF. In DNA, the CDR3 is TGTGCCAGCAGCCGCCAGTCGGAGCAGCCCCAGCATTTT. The whole variable domain, filled in from reference TRBV7-9 and TRBJ1-5, reads DTGVSQNPRHKITKRGQNVTFRCDPISEHNRLYWYRQTLGQGPEFLTYFQNEAQLEKSRLLSDRFSAERPKGSFSTLEIQRTEQGDSAMYLCASSRQSEQPQHFGDGTRLSIL.

The J gene is TRBJ2-3, the V gene TRBV5-1, with D unresolved. This CDR3 is built from 14 residues. Germline CDR1 is SGHRS and CDR2 is YFSETQ. V lost 4 bases, J lost 0 bases, and 9 bases lay in between. This chain's CDR3 is CASSRPGSTDTQYF. DNA of the CDR3: TGCGCCAGCAGCCGGCCCGGCAGCACAGATACGCAGTATTTT.

This clone was recorded only once. The chain carries TRBV30 and TRBJ1-2; TRBD1 aligns across 9 bases. This CDR3 is 16 amino acids long. The germline V gene has CDR1 GTSNPN and CDR2 SVGIG (reference sequence). The CDR3 DNA reads as TGTGCATGTATGGTGGGACAGGGTTTGTTGGACTATGGCTACACCTTC. Protein: CACMVGQGLLDYGYTF.

The chain is built from TRBV6-1 and TRBJ2-3; 9 bases match TRBD2. The germline V gene has CDR1 MNHNS and CDR2 SASEGT. The CDR3 sequence is 15 residues long. The ends lost 4 bases at V and 6 bases at J; junction bases unmatched: 8. CDR3 amino acids: CASSGERLAGDTQYF. The DNA of the CDR3 is TGTGCCAGCAGTGGAGAGCGGCTAGCGGGGGATACGCAGTATTTT.

V and J are TRBV30 and TRBJ1-1, with unresolved D. V was cut by 8 bases and J by 1 base, with 11 bases left in between. The CDR3 has 12 residues. CDR1 is GTSNPN, CDR2 SVGIG, per germline (reference sequence). The CDR3 protein is CAQRRENTEAFF. The DNA of the CDR3 is TGTGCCCAGAGACGAGAGAACACTGAAGCTTTCTTT.

This clone was detected once. V and J are TRBV7-8 and TRBJ2-7, with D possibly being TRBD2 (6 bases). Per germline, CDR1 SGHVS and CDR2 FQNEAQ. The V end was cut by 2 bases, the J end by 0 bases, with 17 bases between. The CDR3 is 17 amino acids. This chain's CDR3 is CASSLTNSGTSSYEQYF. CDR3 nucleotide sequence: TGTGCCAGCAGCTTAACGAACTCGGGGACTTCCTCCTACGAGCAGTACTTC.

J is TRBJ1-1 and V is TRBV30; D uncertain. In germline, CDR1 is GTSNPN, CDR2 SVGIG (reference sequence). The CDR3 loop spans 15 amino acids. V was clipped by 0 bases and J by 1 base, with 12 bases between them. This chain's CDR3 is CAWSVRGRQNTEAFF. CDR3 DNA: TGTGCCTGGAGTGTACGAGGCAGACAGAACACTGAAGCTTTCTTT.

This chain connects TRBV6-5 to TRBJ2-5, with D possibly matching TRBD1 (5 bases). This CDR3 contains 13 residues. Deletions cut 5 bases from V and 7 bases from J, with 14 bases between. The germline V gene encodes CDR1 MNHEY and CDR2 SVGAGI. CDR3 coding DNA: TGTGCCAGCAGTGAGGACACCCCCGGGACCCAGTACTTC. Translation gives CASSEDTPGTQYF.

The CDR3 protein is CATSRDLGGGANVLTF. Written as DNA, the CDR3 is TGTGCCACCAGCAGAGATTTGGGAGGTGGGGCCAACGTCCTGACTTTC. The chain joins TRBV15 to TRBJ2-6; TRBD2 might be the D (6 bases). The CDR3 has 16 residues. Germline loops: CDR1 LNHNV, CDR2 YYDKDF (reference sequence). With 0 bases removed from V and 3 bases from J, the gap between germline ends came to 9 bases. Supplemented by reference TRBV15 and TRBJ2-6, the full variable domain reads DAMVIQNPRYQVTQFGKPVTLSCSQTLNHNVMYWYQQKSSQAPKLLFHYYDKDFNNEADTPDNFQSRRPNTSFCFLDIRSPGLGDTAMYLCATSRDLGGGANVLTFGAGSRLTVL.

The chain combines TRBV11-1 with TRBJ2-1; 7 bases are a match to TRBD2. The CDR3 contains 15 residues. Trimming took 3 bases from V and 2 from J; bases not matched to a gene: 4. From germline, CDR1 is SGHAT and CDR2 FQDESV (reference sequence). In DNA, the CDR3 is TGTGCCAGCAGCTTCGGAGCGGGGACCTACAATGAGCAGTTCTTC. It yields the protein CASSFGAGTYNEQFF.

J is TRBJ1-5 and V is TRBV4-2, with unresolved D. Germline CDR1 LGHNA, CDR2 YNFKEQ. The CDR3 contains 13 residues. Trimming stripped 4 bases from V and 1 base from J, with 5 bases between. CDR3 sequence reads: CASSPRSNQPQHF. DNA of the CDR3: TGTGCCAGCAGCCCCAGAAGCAATCAGCCCCAGCATTTT.

The table lists this clone with many counts. The gene calls are TRBV6-5 and TRBJ1-1; D gene uncertain. The CDR3 contains 14 residues. CDR1 is MNHEY, CDR2 SVGAGI, per germline. The V and J ends lost 2 bases and 1 base respectively, with 8 bases between them. CDR3 region: CASSYQHENTEAFF. The CDR3 DNA is TGTGCCAGCAGTTACCAACACGAGAACACTGAAGCTTTCTTT.

This chain links TRBV29-1 with TRBJ2-7, with 16 bases fitting TRBD2. This CDR3 comprises 15 residues. Germline V gene sequence: CDR1 SQVTM, CDR2 ANQGSEA. Trimming took 5 bases from V and 6 from J; bases not matched to a gene: 7. The CDR3 spells CSVPGTSGRASEQYF. Here the CDR3 DNA reads TGCAGCGTTCCTGGGACTAGCGGGAGGGCCTCCGAGCAGTACTTC.

The chain has TRBV7-9 and TRBJ2-1, with TRBD1 matching 9 bases. Germline CDR1 SEHNR, CDR2 FQNEAQ (reference sequence). This CDR3 region has 15 residues. Trimming took 6 bases from V and 6 from J; bases not matched to a gene: 9. The CDR3 DNA sequence: TGTGCCAGCAGGTCGCCGGGACAGGGTCTCAATGAGCAGTTCTTC. Amino acid sequence: CASRSPGQGLNEQFF.